The 8 T cell receptor beta chains below were found in one sample sequenced in a study of blood T cell repertoires in COVID-19. Measured with immunoSEQ multiplex PCR; TCRdb has only the in-frame clones, and not every one. Seen here are roughly 76,000 clones, 87% observed once, and the top ten hold approximately 29%. Sequenced material: peripheral blood. These receptors were collected from a woman of 80 years or more with active or convalescent COVID-19.

This chain uses TRBV6-5 with TRBJ1-5, with TRBD1 matching 7 bases. Per germline, CDR1 MNHEY and CDR2 SVGAGI. This CDR3 region has 14 residues. V shed 6 bases, J shed 6 bases, and the junction held 8 bases outside the gene matches. The DNA of the CDR3 is TGTGCCAGCAGCGACCGACAGGGTGCTCAGCCCCAGCATTTT. This sequence encodes CASSDRQGAQPQHF.

This chain connects TRBV27 to TRBJ1-2; 9 nucleotides line up with TRBD1. This CDR3 is built from 15 residues. Germline V CDR1 and CDR2: MNHEY, SMNVEV (reference sequence). With 6 bases clipped from V and 4 bases from J, the junction kept 9 bases outside the gene matches. This chain's CDR3 is CASSEDRGPVYGYTF. The CDR3 nucleotides read TGTGCCAGCAGCGAGGACAGGGGACCCGTCTATGGCTACACCTTC.

This clone is a singleton in its sample. The gene calls are TRBV29-1 and TRBJ1-2, with TRBD1 identical over 8 bases. There are 14 residues in the CDR3. Losses at the gene ends were 3 bases for V and 7 bases for J; bases not matched to a gene: 10. Germline CDR1 and CDR2: SQVTM and ANQGSEA. This chain's CDR3 is CSVDTWAGGGGYTF. The DNA of the CDR3 is TGCAGCGTTGATACTTGGGCAGGGGGCGGTGGCTACACCTTC.

This sequence joins TRBV6-2 or TRBV6-3 and TRBJ1-5; 9 bases match TRBD1. J lost 5 bases, V lost 3 bases, and 5 bases had no gene match. Germline V gene data show CDR1 as MNHEY and CDR2 as SVGEGT. This CDR3 has 15 amino acids. This CDR3 is CASSYVGQGYQPQHF. CDR3 DNA: TGTGCCAGCAGTTATGTAGGACAGGGGTATCAGCCCCAGCATTTT.

This chain uses TRBV19 with TRBJ1-2; perhaps TRBD1 as D (5 bases). Looked up from germline, CDR1 is LNHDA and CDR2 is SQIVND (reference sequence). Trimming removed 5 bases from V and 3 bases from J, with 7 bases in between. This CDR3 comprises 12 residues. CDR3 in DNA: TGTGCCAGTAGTCCCAGGGACTATGGCTACACCTTC. Protein: CASSPRDYGYTF.

This sequence joins TRBV5-6 and TRBJ2-5, with D tentatively TRBD2 (5 bases). Trimming took off 1 base at V and 0 bases at J, with 16 bases between the two ends. Germline V gene data show CDR1 as SGHDT and CDR2 as YYEEEE. The length of the CDR3 is 17 residues. The CDR3 DNA follows: TGTGCCAGCAGCTTGATGACGGACTCTTGGTACCAAGAGACCCAGTACTTC. The encoded protein is CASSLMTDSWYQETQYF.

The chain is built from TRBV7-9 and TRBJ1-6; D not certain. This CDR3 region has 13 residues. Trimming cost V 5 bases and J 6 bases, with 8 bases left between them. From germline, CDR1 is SEHNR and CDR2 FQNEAQ (reference sequence). The CDR3 nucleotides are TGTGCCAGCAGCGGCGGAGGTAATTCACCCCTCCACTTT. Translation: CASSGGGNSPLHF.

This chain joins TRBV6-2 or TRBV6-3 and TRBJ1-2, with TRBD1 matching over 8 bases. V lost 2 bases and J lost 4; bases outside the gene matches: 6. Germline V CDR1 and CDR2: MNHEY, SVGEGT. The CDR3 covers 15 residues. The CDR3 is CASSYVGQGTYGYTF. In DNA, the CDR3 is TGTGCCAGCAGTTACGTAGGACAGGGAACCTATGGCTACACCTTC.